This T cell receptor (beta chain) was captured by sequencing in a study of human T cells and chemical hapten exposure. Turning to the study itself: Upper-back patches of 0.01% DPC were read at 6 days.

The germline V and J ends were trimmed by 5 bases and 11 bases, with 12 bases remaining between them. This CDR3 spans 11 amino acids. Germline CDR1 reads SEHNR; CDR2 reads FQNEAQ (reference sequence). Described time point: patch test 3, about 24 weeks after DPC sensitization. Treatment here: therapeutic diphenylcyclopropenone sensitization with weekly scalp DPC. The study, taken as a whole, reports: There were significantly more large CDR3 similarity clusters among expanded TCRs than among controls. Healthy individuals' immune responses may differ from those of donors, who had alopecia.

The library put unique molecular identifiers onto individual cDNA molecules. TCRdb independently ran MiXCR on the RACE reads; one entry per CDR3 protein. Among under 55,000 distinct CDR3 sequences listed, 9.9% were seen once. Note on this clonotype: Its antigen is as yet unknown.

This material consisted of whole blood, taken in connection with sensitization to the hapten diphenylcyclopropenone (DPC). The TCR sequence derives from a woman aged 40 to 55 with alopecia areata. Some clones in this sample may be carry-over from other donors' samples. The V call is TRBV7-9, the J call TRBJ1-1; D uncertain. As DNA, the CDR3 is TGTGCCAGCAGCCCATCCCCGGAGGCTTTCTTT. It specifies CASSPSPEAFF. Variable domain in full (rest from reference TRBV7-9 and TRBJ1-1): DTGVSQNPRHKITKRGQNVTFRCDPISEHNRLYWYRQTLGQGPEFLTYFQNEAQLEKSRLLSDRFSAERPKGSFSTLEIQRTEQGDSAMYLCASSPSPEAFFGQGTRLTVV.